Following are 17 T cell receptor beta chains from one sample sequenced in a study of vaccination and CD4 T cells after COVID-19. Antigens for these TCRs are unknown. With the Oncomine TCR Beta short-read assay, DNA from cultured CD4+ T cells was sequenced. TCRdb reprocessed the PCR reads via MiXCR and lists one record per CDR3 protein. There are about 20,000 distinct CDR3 sequences in the sample; around 53% occur only once, and around 9% lies in the top ten. Treatment meaning: approximately nine-day PBMC culture with coronavirus spike peptide pools or control peptides (ViraFEST assay). The specimen was CD4+ T cells from blood, cultured in vitro. All receptors come from a human donor who had recovered from COVID-19.

A single count supports this clonotype. The rearrangement uses TRBV2 and TRBJ1-1; 10 nucleotides line up with TRBD1. Looked up from germline, CDR1 is SNHLY and CDR2 is FYNNEI. CDR3 length equals 14 residues. V lost 5 bases and J lost 10; bases outside the gene matches: 10. The CDR3: CASSWTGGTFRAFF. In DNA, the CDR3 is TGTGCCAGCAGTTGGACAGGGGGAACGTTCCGAGCTTTCTTT. Together with reference TRBV2 and TRBJ1-1, the CDR3 gives the full variable domain: EPEVTQTPSHQVTQMGQEVILRCVPISNHLYFYWYRQILGQKVEFLVSFYNNEISEKSEIFDDQFSVERPDGSNFTLKIRSTKLEDSAMYFCASSWTGGTFRAFFGQGTRLTVV.

The chain has TRBV27 and TRBJ1-5, with a tentative D call TRBD1 (6 bases). The germline V and J ends were trimmed by 2 bases and 6 bases, with 14 bases remaining between them. The CDR3 runs 15 residues. CDR1 is MNHEY and CDR2 is SMNVEV in the germline V gene (reference sequence). DNA of the CDR3: TGTGCCAGCAGTTTACTGGGGGCAGCGTTTCAGCCCCAGCATTTT. Protein sequence: CASSLLGAAFQPQHF.

This clonotype was observed a few times. The V call is TRBV6-5, the J call TRBJ1-2; 7 nucleotides line up with TRBD1. CDR1 and CDR2 from the germline V gene are MNHEY and SVGAGI. The CDR3 has 13 residues. The trim removed 4 bases at V and 4 bases at J, leaving 3 bases unmatched. CDR3 amino acids: CASSSTGRYGYTF. CDR3 nucleotide sequence: TGTGCCAGCAGTTCGACAGGGCGCTATGGCTACACCTTC.

This clonotype was detected only a few times. This chain links TRBV27 with TRBJ1-1; D is undetermined. Trimming removed 3 bases from V and 5 bases from J, with 13 bases in between. Germline assignment: CDR1 MNHEY and CDR2 SMNVEV (reference sequence). The CDR3 spans 14 residues. CDR3: CASSFDYRGTEAFF. The CDR3 nucleotides read TGTGCCAGCAGTTTCGACTACAGAGGAACTGAAGCTTTCTTT.

V gene TRBV7-9 combines with J gene TRBJ2-3; TRBD2 agrees at 15 bases. CDR3 length equals 17 residues. After removal of 1 base from V and 4 bases from J, the junction contained 3 bases not matched to a gene. Germline lookup yields CDR1 SEHNR and CDR2 FQNEAQ (reference sequence). In DNA form, the CDR3 reads TGTGCCAGCAGCTTAGGGACTAGCGGGGGGGCGGCAGATACGCAGTATTTT. Its protein is CASSLGTSGGAADTQYF.

This clonotype was detected only once. The gene calls are TRBV20-1 and TRBJ2-3, with TRBD2 as a possible D gene (5 bases). Germline V CDR1 and CDR2: DFQATT, SNEGSKA (reference sequence). The V gene lost 4 bases and the J gene lost 4 bases, with 12 bases spanning the gap. The CDR3 is 13 residues long. DNA of the CDR3: TGCAGTGCTACCCTCGGGGTGGCAGATACGCAGTATTTT. Translation: CSATLGVADTQYF.

A few counts support this clonotype. CDR3 region: CASSFRAYTEAFF. For the CDR3, the DNA is TGTGCCAGTAGTTTTAGGGCATACACTGAAGCTTTCTTT. The chain is built from TRBV19 and TRBJ1-1; D not certain. V lost 5 bases, J lost 3 bases, and 10 bases lay in between. The CDR3 covers 13 residues. CDR1 LNHDA and CDR2 SQIVND come from the germline V gene (reference sequence).

This chain connects TRBV5-1 to TRBJ2-7, with 9 bases that match TRBD1. Germline CDR1 is SGHRS and CDR2 is YFSETQ. The CDR3 runs 15 residues. V shed 4 bases, J shed 3 bases, and the junction held 8 bases outside the gene matches. CDR3 coding DNA: TGCGCCAGCAGCACCTCCGGGACAGGGAGCTACGAGCAGTACTTC. This codes for CASSTSGTGSYEQYF. The complete variable domain, with remaining parts taken from reference TRBV5-1 and TRBJ2-7, reads KAGVTQTPRYLIKTRGQQVTLSCSPISGHRSVSWYQQTPGQGLQFLFEYFSETQRNKGNFPGRFSGRQFSNSRSEMNVSTLELGDSALYLCASSTSGTGSYEQYFGPGTRLTVT.

There are a few counts of this clonotype. V is TRBV19 and J is TRBJ1-1; possible D gene TRBD1, 6 bases. The length of the CDR3 is 14 residues. The germline V gene encodes CDR1 LNHDA and CDR2 SQIVND (reference sequence). The V end lost 3 bases, the J end lost 5 bases, and 13 bases lay between the germline ends. In DNA, the CDR3 is TGTGCCAGTAGTATTGGCGGCAGGGGAACTGAAGCTTTCTTT. It codes for CASSIGGRGTEAFF.

In the case of this clonotype: One end of the junction varies from germline; a read error may be responsible. The chain combines TRBV6-1 with TRBJ2-2, with D possibly TRBD2 on 6 matching bases. This CDR3 is built from 15 residues. Germline V gene data show CDR1 as MNHNS and CDR2 as SASEGT. The CDR3 protein is CASTQGGANTGELFF. As DNA, the CDR3 is TGTGCGAGCACCCAGGGCGGGGCGAACACCGGGGAGCTGTTTTTT.

Worth noting for this clonotype: One end of the junction is discordant with germline, which a read error may explain. This rearrangement joins TRBV20-1 to TRBJ1-2, with 11 nucleotides matching TRBD1. The CDR3 runs to 17 residues. Germline V gene data show CDR1 as DFQATT and CDR2 as SNEGSKA (reference sequence). The CDR3 reads CSARATPGQGENYSYTF. The DNA of the CDR3 is TGCAGTGCTAGAGCCACCCCGGGACAGGGGGAAAACTATAGCTACACCTTC.

CDR3: CSATGHWNTEAFF. The CDR3 bases are TGCAGTGCTACCGGACACTGGAACACTGAAGCTTTCTTT. The genes are TRBV20-1 and TRBJ1-1, with D perhaps matching TRBD1 (5 bases). Per germline, CDR1 DFQATT and CDR2 SNEGSKA (reference sequence). The CDR3 is 13 amino acids. Trimming stripped 4 bases from V and 1 base from J, with 10 bases between.

This clonotype was observed a handful of times. CDR3 in amino acids: CASNQETTDTQYF. The CDR3 coding sequence is TGTGCCAGCAATCAGGAAACCACAGATACGCAGTATTTT. This chain links TRBV2 with TRBJ2-3; no clear D. The CDR3 contains 13 residues. Germline values: CDR1 SNHLY, CDR2 FYNNEI. V lost 7 bases to trimming and J lost 2 bases, with 10 bases between them.

The gene calls are TRBV30 and TRBJ1-1; 7 nucleotides match TRBD1. The trim removed 3 bases at V and 1 base at J, leaving 11 bases unmatched. Germline V gives CDR1 GTSNPN, CDR2 SVGIG (reference sequence). The CDR3 runs 16 residues. The chain's CDR3 is CAWRTYLGQRNTEAFF. CDR3 coding DNA: TGTGCCTGGAGAACTTATTTGGGACAGCGGAACACTGAAGCTTTCTTT.

The J gene is TRBJ2-1, the V gene TRBV20-1; D is possibly TRBD2 (6 bases). This CDR3 has 13 residues. V lost 5 bases and J lost 4, with 12 bases in between. The germline CDR1 and CDR2 sequences are DFQATT and SNEGSKA (reference sequence). CDR3 sequence (DNA): TGCAGTGCTCATGGGGGGATTTACAATGAGCAGTTCTTC. It encodes CSAHGGIYNEQFF.

The table lists this clonotype with a few counts. The chain carries TRBV10-3 and TRBJ2-1; no clear D. Germline V CDR1 and CDR2: ENHRY, SYGVKD. The CDR3 loop spans 11 amino acids. Trimming removed 4 bases from V and 9 bases from J, with 7 bases in between. The chain's CDR3 is CAISAGSEQFF. CDR3 DNA: TGTGCCATCAGTGCGGGCTCTGAGCAGTTCTTC.

This rearrangement joins TRBV7-9 to TRBJ1-2; the D gene is possibly TRBD1 (6 bases). The CDR3 spans 16 residues. From germline, CDR1 is SEHNR and CDR2 FQNEAQ (reference sequence). The ends were cut back, 3 bases at V and 5 bases at J, with 19 bases in the middle. The CDR3 reads CASSFNRDTGGYGYTF. CDR3 nucleotide sequence: TGTGCCAGCAGCTTTAACCGGGACACCGGAGGATATGGCTACACCTTC. Drawing the rest from reference TRBV7-9 and TRBJ1-2, the complete variable domain is DTGVSQNPRHKITKRGQNVTFRCDPISEHNRLYWYRQTLGQGPEFLTYFQNEAQLEKSRLLSDRFSAERPKGSFSTLEIQRTEQGDSAMYLCASSFNRDTGGYGYTFGSGTRLTVV.